This T cell receptor beta chain was recorded in a study of blood T cell repertoires in COVID-19. Trimming took off 6 bases at V and 4 bases at J, with 18 bases between the two ends. This CDR3 spans 15 amino acids. Germline V gene sequence: CDR1 MNHEY, CDR2 SVGEGT. Original methodology: Estimation of nucleated cell counts was performed using reference gene primer amplification. TCRdb's table, derived via immunoSEQ multiplex PCR, lists solely in-frame clones and lacks some. V, J and clone size are taken as reported in that table, and D and trimming were inferred from the DNA itself. This table has some 93,000 clones, 75% to 90% appearing once.

The receptor comes from a man in his 60s with acute or convalescent COVID-19. The rearrangement uses TRBV6-2 or TRBV6-3 and TRBJ1-2, with a possible D match to TRBD1 (6 bases). Sequencing used peripheral blood. CDR3 DNA: TGTGCCAGCAGCGAAACAGGGAACCTACTCTATGGCTACACCTTC. It encodes CASSETGNLLYGYTF.